These 32 T cell receptor beta chains originate from one sample sequenced in a study of blood T cells in healthy people across ages. For the second PCR, which ran for about 6 to 11 cycles, a sample-barcoded 5' primer and a J-beta primer mix were used. TCRdb re-derived calls from the 5' RACE reads in MiXCR, one entry per CDR3 protein. The sample holds 910,000 or so distinct CDR3 sequences, just over 50% seen once. Sequencing was performed on blood. Receptors were obtained from a woman aged 60-70 years in good health.

This clonotype came up a few times. V gene TRBV5-6 combines with J gene TRBJ2-7; the match to TRBD2 covers 10 bases. There are 16 residues in the CDR3. The V gene end was trimmed by 4 bases and the J gene end by 2 bases; junction bases not matched to a gene: 9. From germline, CDR1 is SGHDT and CDR2 YYEEEE. The CDR3 spells CASSRIAGGLPYEQYF. CDR3 nucleotide sequence: TGTGCCAGCAGCAGGATAGCGGGAGGCCTACCCTACGAGCAGTACTTC.

This clonotype has at least ten counts. The chain is built from TRBV7-2 and TRBJ2-1; 11 bases line up with TRBD2. CDR1 is SGHTA and CDR2 is FQGNSA in the germline V gene. J lost 2 bases, V lost 2 bases, and 5 bases had no gene match. The CDR3 runs 17 residues. The CDR3 region has the DNA TGTGCCAGCAGCTTAAGCCCGGGACTAGCGGCCTACAATGAGCAGTTCTTC. Translation gives CASSLSPGLAAYNEQFF.

This sequence joins TRBV12-3 or TRBV12-4 and TRBJ1-5; D is ambiguous. Trimming cost V 3 bases and J 3 bases, with 9 bases left between them. This CDR3 spans 14 amino acids. The CDR3 loop is CASSLRQVNQPQHF. The CDR3 region has the DNA TGTGCCAGCAGTTTGAGGCAGGTCAATCAGCCCCAGCATTTT.

This rearrangement joins TRBV28 to TRBJ2-2, with TRBD2 matching 7 bases. Looked up from germline, CDR1 is MDHEN and CDR2 is SYDVKM. This CDR3 has 13 residues. Trimming took 8 bases from V and 8 from J; bases not matched to a gene: 8. CDR3 amino acids: CASCWPSGGELFF. CDR3 sequence (DNA): TGTGCCAGCTGCTGGCCTAGCGGTGGGGAGCTGTTTTTT. The whole variable domain, filled in from reference TRBV28 and TRBJ2-2, reads DVKVTQSSRYLVKRTGEKVFLECVQDMDHENMFWYRQDPGLGLRLIYFSYDVKMKEKGDIPEGYSVSREKKERFSLILESASTNQTSMYLCASCWPSGGELFFGEGSRLTVL.

This clonotype has a count of ten or more. The chain recombines TRBV10-3 with TRBJ2-5; TRBD1 matches 8 bases. From germline, CDR1 is ENHRY and CDR2 SYGVKD. The trim removed 0 bases at V and 4 bases at J, leaving 1 base unmatched. The CDR3 covers 14 residues. The CDR3 here is CAISESDRGETQYF. As DNA, the CDR3 is TGTGCCATCAGTGAGTCTGACAGGGGAGAGACCCAGTACTTC.

The count of this clonotype is one. The gene calls are TRBV12-3 or TRBV12-4 and TRBJ1-5; D is perhaps TRBD1 (5 bases). This CDR3 is 14 amino acids long. Trimming took off 4 bases at V and 2 bases at J, with 9 bases between the two ends. The CDR3 nucleotides read TGTGCCAGCAGTTCCGCGGGGGGCAATCAGCCCCAGCATTTT. Its translation is CASSSAGGNQPQHF.

This clonotype was counted between two and nine times. The chain links TRBV4-2 to TRBJ2-2, with TRBD2 as a possible D gene (5 bases). The CDR3 is made up of 16 amino acids. Germline V lookup: CDR1 LGHNA, CDR2 YNFKEQ. V lost 3 bases to trimming and J lost 6 bases, with 17 bases between them. CDR3 DNA: TGTGCCAGCAGCCAGGAACTAGTAGGATATCCCGGGGAGCTGTTTTTT. It translates to CASSQELVGYPGELFF.

The chain is built from TRBV12-3 or TRBV12-4 and TRBJ2-4; 13 bases fit TRBD2. The CDR3 runs to 19 residues. V lost 2 bases to trimming and J lost 0 bases; unmatched junction nucleotides: 7. The CDR3 protein is CASSLSGTSGKLAKNIQYF. In nucleotides, the CDR3 is TGTGCCAGCAGTTTATCCGGGACTAGCGGGAAGCTAGCCAAAAACATTCAGTACTTC.

This clonotype was picked up a small number of times. This rearrangement joins TRBV27 to TRBJ2-1, with TRBD2 identical over 11 bases. This CDR3 is built from 15 residues. With V trimmed by 5 bases and J by 4 bases, 4 bases remained unmatched. Germline CDR1 is MNHEY and CDR2 is SMNVEV (reference sequence). The CDR3 here is CASSGGTSGYNEQFF. In DNA, the CDR3 is TGTGCCAGCAGTGGAGGGACTAGCGGTTACAATGAGCAGTTCTTC.

This chain uses TRBV4-2 with TRBJ2-3; 9 bases agree with TRBD2. Per the germline V gene, CDR1 is LGHNA and CDR2 is YNFKEQ. The V gene end was trimmed by 0 bases and the J gene end by 4 bases; junction bases not matched to a gene: 2. This CDR3 is 15 amino acids long. CDR3 sequence: CASSQEAGGSDTQYF. The CDR3 coding sequence is TGTGCCAGCAGCCAAGAAGCGGGGGGCTCAGATACGCAGTATTTT.

As to this clonotype: A junction end diverges from the germline sequence, so it may reflect a read error. The gene calls are TRBV28 and TRBJ2-3, with a weak D call TRBD1 (6 bases). Germline CDR1 reads MDHEN; CDR2 reads SYDVKM. This CDR3 region has 16 residues. The DNA for the CDR3 is TGTGCCGGCAGGGGCCGAGACAGTGTTTTGGCAGATACGCAGTATTTT. The encoded protein is CAGRGRDSVLADTQYF.

On this clonotype: Relative to the germline gene, one junction end is altered; a read error may explain this. The V gene is TRBV6-5, the J gene TRBJ2-3, with a possible D match to TRBD2 (6 bases). The length of the CDR3 is 13 residues. CDR1 and CDR2 (germline): MNHEY, SVGAGI. The CDR3, as DNA: TGTGCCTGCAGGAGGGCGCCCCCAGATACGCAGTATTTT. Amino acid sequence: CACRRAPPDTQYF.

V gene TRBV6-5 combines with J gene TRBJ2-7; TRBD1 matches 10 bases. Germline CDR1 reads MNHEY; CDR2 reads SVGAGI. The CDR3 has 15 residues. J gave up 5 bases and V 6 bases, and 10 bases lay outside the gene matches. The CDR3 spells CASSNPGQGNHEQYF. For the CDR3, the DNA is TGTGCCAGCAGCAACCCGGGACAGGGGAACCACGAGCAGTACTTC.

V gene TRBV4-1 combines with J gene TRBJ2-7; no clear D. The V gene lost 0 bases and the J gene lost 6 bases, with 9 bases spanning the gap. Germline V CDR1 and CDR2: MGHRA, YSYEKL. There are 13 residues in the CDR3. This chain's CDR3 is CASSQEVVGEQYF. The CDR3 nucleotides read TGCGCCAGCAGCCAAGAAGTAGTTGGCGAGCAGTACTTC.

This clonotype appeared a few times. V gene TRBV2 combines with J gene TRBJ2-7; D ambiguous. Matching the DNA end better, TRBJ2-5 makes the J call doubtful. The CDR3 has 11 residues. CDR1 and CDR2 (germline): SNHLY, FYNNEI. CDR3 DNA sequence: TGTGCCAGCAGTGATTGGCAGACCCAGTACTTC. Amino acids: CASSDWQTQYF.

Only one count was recorded for this clonotype. The V gene is TRBV10-2, the J gene TRBJ2-7; TRBD1 matches 8 bases. This CDR3 is 12 amino acids long. The J segment lost 5 bases and the V segment lost 5 bases, leaving 2 bases of the junction unmatched. Germline-derived CDR1 and CDR2 are WSHSY and SAAADI. The CDR3 spells CASSQGADEQYF. In DNA, the CDR3 is TGCGCCAGCAGTCAGGGGGCGGACGAGCAGTACTTC.

The V and J genes are TRBV10-3 and TRBJ1-2; 10 bases fit TRBD1. CDR3 length: 14 residues. The J segment lost 4 bases and the V segment lost 5 bases, leaving 4 bases of the junction unmatched. Germline CDR1 ENHRY, CDR2 SYGVKD. The CDR3 here is CAISQGQGTYGYTF. Written as DNA, the CDR3 is TGTGCCATCAGTCAGGGACAGGGGACCTATGGCTACACCTTC.

The chain couples TRBV5-1 to TRBJ2-1; perhaps TRBD2 as D (6 bases). V was clipped by 3 bases and J by 0 bases, with 13 bases between them. The CDR3 has 16 residues. CDR1 and CDR2 (germline): SGHRS, YFSETQ. CDR3 region: CASSSSGASSYNEQFF. CDR3 nucleotide sequence: TGCGCCAGCAGCTCGTCGGGAGCTAGCTCCTACAATGAGCAGTTCTTC. The entire variable domain, with the rest obtained from reference TRBV5-1 and TRBJ2-1, is as follows: KAGVTQTPRYLIKTRGQQVTLSCSPISGHRSVSWYQQTPGQGLQFLFEYFSETQRNKGNFPGRFSGRQFSNSRSEMNVSTLELGDSALYLCASSSSGASSYNEQFFGPGTRLTVL.

The chain has TRBV4-2 and TRBJ2-3; 10 bases match TRBD2. The CDR3 runs to 16 residues. V was pared by 0 bases and J by 1 base, with 1 base of the junction left unmatched. CDR1 LGHNA and CDR2 YNFKEQ come from the germline V gene. CDR3 DNA: TGTGCCAGCAGCCAAGATGGGACTAGCGGCACAGATACGCAGTATTTT. It is translated as CASSQDGTSGTDTQYF.

The chain links TRBV3-1 to TRBJ2-5; D uncertain. V was cut by 1 base and J by 2 bases, with 5 bases left in between. Germline V gene data show CDR1 as LGHDT and CDR2 as YNNKEL (reference sequence). The CDR3 has 13 amino acids. This chain's CDR3 is CASSQVRQETQYF. The CDR3 bases are TGTGCCAGCAGCCAAGTTCGTCAAGAGACCCAGTACTTC.

This chain uses TRBV5-6 with TRBJ2-4; TRBD1 matches 9 bases. The DNA end favors TRBJ2-7, so the J call may be wrong. CDR3 length equals 15 residues. Germline CDR1 is SGHDT and CDR2 is YYEEEE. The CDR3 DNA is TGTGCCAGCAGCTTCCTCGGGACAGGGTCATACGAGCAGTACTTC. Translated, it gives CASSFLGTGSYEQYF.

The chain combines TRBV20-1 with TRBJ2-1; either TRBD1 or TRBD2 may fit D (5 bases each). The germline CDR1 and CDR2 sequences are DFQATT and SNEGSKA (reference sequence). This CDR3 region has 16 residues. Trimming removed 1 base at V and 5 bases at J, with 18 bases between. This CDR3 is CSARAGTGRLDNEQFF. The CDR3 DNA sequence: TGCAGTGCTAGAGCGGGGACGGGCCGCCTGGACAATGAGCAGTTCTTC.

This clonotype has a handful of counts. The chain couples TRBV7-2 to TRBJ1-2; possibly TRBD1 for D (6 bases). The germline gives CDR1 SGHTA, CDR2 FQGNSA. V was cut by 2 bases and J by 7 bases, with 14 bases left in between. The CDR3 is made up of 14 amino acids. CDR3 sequence reads: CASSLIGGGGGYTF. The CDR3 coding sequence is TGTGCCAGCAGCTTAATTGGGGGAGGGGGTGGCTACACCTTC.

This chain connects TRBV11-2 to TRBJ2-5; TRBD2 might be the D (6 bases). V was trimmed by 5 bases and J by 2 bases, leaving 9 bases between them. The CDR3 length is 13 residues. Germline values: CDR1 SGHAT, CDR2 FQNNGV. The CDR3 region has the DNA TGTGCCAGCAGCGGACTATCACAAGAGACCCAGTACTTC. Protein product: CASSGLSQETQYF.

This clonotype was seen more than once but under ten times. V and J are TRBV2 and TRBJ2-3, with 7 bases that match TRBD1. The ends lost 6 bases at V and 4 bases at J; junction bases unmatched: 4. Germline CDR1 and CDR2: SNHLY and FYNNEI. The CDR3 runs to 13 residues. CDR3 loop: CASRGQFADTQYF. CDR3 nucleotides: TGTGCCAGCAGGGGACAGTTCGCAGATACGCAGTATTTT. The full variable domain, with the rest looked up from reference TRBV2 and TRBJ2-3, is EPEVTQTPSHQVTQMGQEVILRCVPISNHLYFYWYRQILGQKVEFLVSFYNNEISEKSEIFDDQFSVERPDGSNFTLKIRSTKLEDSAMYFCASRGQFADTQYFGPGTRLTVL.

The chain combines TRBV10-3 with TRBJ1-3; TRBD1 might be the D (5 bases). Germline lookup yields CDR1 ENHRY and CDR2 SYGVKD. This CDR3 contains 16 residues. Trimming cost V 0 bases and J 7 bases, with 16 bases left between them. The CDR3 DNA sequence: TGTGCCATCAGTGAGTCGGTTCTCAGGGCCCCGAACACCATATATTTT. Amino acid sequence: CAISESVLRAPNTIYF.

The gene calls are TRBV2 and TRBJ1-1; 8 positions agree with TRBD1. Germline loops: CDR1 SNHLY, CDR2 FYNNEI. V was pared by 7 bases and J by 4 bases, with 5 bases of the junction left unmatched. The CDR3 runs 13 residues. CDR3 sequence (DNA): TGTGCCAGCACAGGGGGCGTTGGCACTGAAGCTTTCTTT. This encodes CASTGGVGTEAFF.

This chain joins TRBV6-2 or TRBV6-3 and TRBJ1-2, with 12 bases aligning to TRBD1. The CDR3 loop spans 15 amino acids. Per the germline V gene, CDR1 is MNHEY and CDR2 is SVGEGT. The J segment lost 4 bases and the V segment lost 5 bases, leaving 5 bases of the junction unmatched. CDR3 DNA sequence: TGTGCCAGCAGTGGGGGACAGGGGGCCGTCTATGGCTACACCTTC. It yields the protein CASSGGQGAVYGYTF.

This clonotype showed up many times. This chain joins TRBV24-1 and TRBJ2-1; D call uncertain. The CDR3 is 12 residues long. Trimming removed 6 bases from V and 8 bases from J, with 10 bases in between. Germline CDR1 is KGHDR and CDR2 is SFDVKD. The CDR3, as DNA: TGTGCCACCAGTTACGGGTCAGATGAGCAGTTCTTC. It specifies CATSYGSDEQFF.

V usage is TRBV20-1 and J usage is TRBJ2-7; 11 nucleotides match TRBD2. The germline gives CDR1 DFQATT, CDR2 SNEGSKA (reference sequence). The V and J ends lost 5 bases and 0 bases, in that order; junction bases with no gene match: 6. The length of the CDR3 is 15 residues. Here the CDR3 DNA reads TGCAGTGCTTTAGAGACTAGCGGGGACTCCTACGAGCAGTACTTC. Its translation: CSALETSGDSYEQYF.

In this sample, this clonotype turned up a few times. This chain links TRBV20-1 with TRBJ2-7; D ambiguous. The CDR3 consists of 17 residues. Trimming removed 3 bases from V and 2 bases from J, with 23 bases in between. Germline V gene lookup returns CDR1 DFQATT and CDR2 SNEGSKA (reference sequence). CDR3 coding DNA: TGCAGTGCTAGTAGGCCCGCACGGACCATCGGACCCTACGAGCAGTACTTC. The encoded protein is CSASRPARTIGPYEQYF.

This clonotype has a handful of counts. CDR3 nucleotide sequence: TGCGCCAGCAGCCGACTAGCGGGATTTGGAGATACGCAGTATTTT. Translated: CASSRLAGFGDTQYF. V usage is TRBV4-1 and J usage is TRBJ2-3, with 11 positions matching TRBD2. V lost 4 bases and J lost 5; bases outside the gene matches: 5. The CDR3 totals 15 residues. Looked up from germline, CDR1 is MGHRA and CDR2 is YSYEKL.